The rows below give T cell receptor beta chains drawn from one sample of a study of CD8+CD57+ T cells in acquired aplastic anemia. TCRdb passed the reads through MiXCR, listing each CDR3 protein once. Of 50,000 to 70,000 distinct CDR3 sequences detected, about 56% appear once; the ten largest clones hold less than 2.5%. The sample consisted of sorted CD4+, CD8+, or CD8+CD57+ T cells (not recorded which) from PBMCs. The origin of the receptors is a human donor in good health, serving as a control. CDR3s include the opening cysteine and the closing phenylalanine or tryptophan. A D gene is named only where the DNA matches it firmly. Expanded clones get a size class; other rows say once, few or many, or leave the size out.

J: TRBJ2-3; V: TRBV7-8; size: NA; D: TRBD2; DNA: TGTGCCAGCAGCCGTGGAGCGGGAGCAGGGGATATGCAGTATTTT; CDR3: CASSRGAGAGDMQYF
J: TRBJ1-2; V: TRBV19; size: many; D: TRBD1; DNA: TGTGCCAGTAGTACCACCGGGACAGGGTTCTATGGCTACACCTTC; CDR3: CASSTTGTGFYGYTF
J: TRBJ1-2; V: TRBV29-1; size: NA; D: TRBD1; DNA: TGCAGCGCTCAGGGACAGGGCAACTATGGCTACACCTTC; CDR3: CSAQGQGNYGYTF
J: TRBJ2-1; V: TRBV2; size: NA; D: TRBD2; DNA: TGTGCCAGCAGTGGGGCTAGCGGGAGGGCCGAGGGTGAGCAGTTCTTC; CDR3: CASSGASGRAEGEQFF
J: TRBJ1-1; V: TRBV19; size: many; D: NA; DNA: TGTGCCACCGTGGGACAACTAACCCCTCGGACTGAAGCTTTCTTT; CDR3: CATVGQLTPRTEAFF
J: TRBJ2-7; V: TRBV19; size: medium-sized; D: TRBD2; DNA: TGTGCCAGTAGTAACGGACTAGCGCAATCCTACGAGCAGTACTTC; CDR3: CASSNGLAQSYEQYF
J: TRBJ2-5; V: TRBV2; size: NA; D: NA; DNA: TGTGCCAGCTCGCCGGAGACCCAGTACTTC; CDR3: CASSPETQYF
J: TRBJ2-3; V: TRBV19; size: medium-sized; D: TRBD2; DNA: TGTGCCACCGCCCTAGCGGGAGGGCCGAATACGCAGTATTTT; CDR3: CATALAGGPNTQYF
J: TRBJ2-2; V: TRBV7-3; size: many; D: TRBD2; DNA: TGTGCCAGCAGCTTAGGGGAGGGCAGACCCGGGGAGCTGTTTTTT; CDR3: CASSLGEGRPGELFF
J: TRBJ2-5; V: TRBV20-1; size: NA; D: NA; DNA: TGCAGTGCTAGAGATCATCGAGAGACCCAGTACTTC; CDR3: CSARDHRETQYF
J: TRBJ1-2; V: TRBV29-1; size: NA; D: NA; DNA: TGCAGCGTTGTGAGGGACCAGCAGGGCTACACCTTC; CDR3: CSVVRDQQGYTF
J: TRBJ2-7; V: TRBV5-1; size: many; D: TRBD2; DNA: TGCGCCAGCAGCTTCTCAGGACTAGCAAGCGAGCAGTACTTC; CDR3: CASSFSGLASEQYF
J: TRBJ2-7; V: TRBV19; size: NA; D: NA; DNA: TGTGCCAGTAGTATAGAGGGTTCCGCAACCTACGAGCAGTACTTC; CDR3: CASSIEGSATYEQYF
J: TRBJ2-7; V: TRBV9; size: few; D: TRBD2; DNA: TGTGCCAGCAGCCCTCAAGCGGGACTAGGAACCTACGAGCAGTACTTC; CDR3: CASSPQAGLGTYEQYF
J: TRBJ2-1; V: TRBV25-1; size: once; D: TRBD2; DNA: TGTGCCAGCAGCGATTTTAACGGGAGGATTCTCTACAATGAGCAGTTCTTC; CDR3: CASSDFNGRILYNEQFF
J: TRBJ2-5; V: TRBV5-6; size: NA; D: TRBD2; DNA: TGTGCCAGCACAGCTTCTAGCGGGACACAAGAGACCCAGTACTTC; CDR3: CASTASSGTQETQYF
J: TRBJ1-5; V: TRBV19; size: few; D: TRBD1; DNA: TGTGCCAGTAGTTTACAGGGGCCTCAGCCCCAGCATTTT; CDR3: CASSLQGPQPQHF
J: TRBJ2-2; V: TRBV2; size: NA; D: TRBD1; DNA: TGTGCCAGCAGGACCGGGACAGGGGCCTCTGGGGAGCTGTTTTTT; CDR3: CASRTGTGASGELFF
J: TRBJ2-7; V: TRBV7-9; size: NA; D: NA; DNA: TGTGCCAGCAGCCCCGTTAGAGGGCAGATGCAGTACTTC; CDR3: CASSPVRGQMQYF
J: TRBJ1-4; V: TRBV12-3/TRBV12-4; size: many; D: NA; DNA: TGTGCCACTGCAGGAACCATATCGAATGAAAAACTGTTTTTT; CDR3: CATAGTISNEKLFF
J: TRBJ1-1; V: TRBV11-3; size: many; D: TRBD1; DNA: TGTGCCAGCAGCACCGCCGGGGGACAGAGGAACACTGAAGCTTTCTTT; CDR3: CASSTAGGQRNTEAFF
J: TRBJ1-1; V: TRBV10-3; size: NA; D: NA; DNA: TGTGCCAGCAGCCGAATCTCAACGAACACTGAAGCTTTCTTT; CDR3: CASSRISTNTEAFF
J: TRBJ1-1; V: TRBV7-8; size: medium-sized; D: NA; DNA: TGTGCCAGCAGCCCCCACATGAACACTGAAGCTTTCTTT; CDR3: CASSPHMNTEAFF
J: TRBJ1-1; V: TRBV7-9; size: NA; D: NA; DNA: TGTGCCAGCAGCTTATCGGAAGACGGAGCTTTCTTT; CDR3: CASSLSEDGAFF
J: TRBJ2-2; V: TRBV6-2/TRBV6-3; size: many; D: NA; DNA: TGTGCCAGCAGACCTCCGGGACGCCCGAACACCGGGGAGCTGTTTTTT; CDR3: CASRPPGRPNTGELFF
J: TRBJ1-2; V: TRBV15; size: few; D: TRBD1; DNA: TGCGCCACCAGCACTGGACAGGGGGATGGCTACACCTTC; CDR3: CATSTGQGDGYTF
J: TRBJ1-1; V: TRBV25-1; size: NA; D: TRBD1; DNA: TGTGCCAGCAGTCCGCCCGGACAGGGGGACACTGAAGCTTTCTTT; CDR3: CASSPPGQGDTEAFF
J: TRBJ2-7; V: TRBV15; size: NA; D: TRBD2; DNA: TGTGCCACCAGCATACGACTAGCGGGCGAGCAGTACTTC; CDR3: CATSIRLAGEQYF
J: TRBJ1-2; V: TRBV9; size: many; D: NA; DNA: TGTGCCAGCAGCGTAGATCGGGGGAACTATGGCTACACCTTC; CDR3: CASSVDRGNYGYTF
J: TRBJ1-2; V: TRBV19; size: NA; D: TRBD1; DNA: TGTGCCAGTTCGGGACAGGGGGACTATGGCTACACCTTC; CDR3: CASSGQGDYGYTF
J: TRBJ2-1; V: TRBV24-1; size: medium-sized; D: TRBD2; DNA: TGTGCCACCAGTAGTCCGGGACTAGCCTACAATGAGCAGTTCTTC; CDR3: CATSSPGLAYNEQFF
J: TRBJ1-2; V: TRBV25-1; size: NA; D: NA; DNA: TGTGCCAGCAGTTCGCAGGGTTGGGGCTACACCTTC; CDR3: CASSSQGWGYTF
J: TRBJ2-7; V: TRBV10-3; size: once; D: NA; DNA: TGTGCCATCAGTGAGTTTAGCTCCGAGCAGTACTTC; CDR3: CAISEFSSEQYF
J: TRBJ1-5; V: TRBV15; size: NA; D: NA; DNA: TGTGCCACCAGTGGAAGGGACCATCAGCCCCAGCATTTT; CDR3: CATSGRDHQPQHF
J: TRBJ2-1; V: TRBV10-2; size: NA; D: NA; DNA: TGCGCCAGCAGTGAGGCACCGAGTGAGCAGTTCTTC; CDR3: CASSEAPSEQFF
J: TRBJ1-2; V: TRBV10-3; size: NA; D: NA; DNA: TGTGCCAGCAGTGACTCCCTCCTTGGGGGCTACACCTTC; CDR3: CASSDSLLGGYTF
J: TRBJ2-5; V: TRBV7-6; size: NA; D: NA; DNA: TGTGCCAGCAGCTTAGTCCCCCGGGGCCAAGAGACCCAGTACTTC; CDR3: CASSLVPRGQETQYF
J: TRBJ1-2; V: TRBV15; size: NA; D: NA; DNA: TGTGCCACCAGCACGGGCAGCAACTATGGCTACACCTTC; CDR3: CATSTGSNYGYTF
J: TRBJ1-1; V: TRBV5-6; size: many; D: NA; DNA: TGTGCCAGCAGCTTTAGGCAGGCGAACACTGAAGCTTTCTTT; CDR3: CASSFRQANTEAFF
J: TRBJ1-1; V: TRBV20-1; size: NA; D: NA; DNA: TGCAGTGCTAGAGCAGTTGTGAACACTGAAGCTTTCTTT; CDR3: CSARAVVNTEAFF
J: TRBJ2-7; V: TRBV7-9; size: few; D: NA; DNA: TGTGCCAGCAGCTTAGGACACCTTTACGAGCAGTACTTC; CDR3: CASSLGHLYEQYF
J: TRBJ2-3; V: TRBV3-1; size: many; D: NA; DNA: TGTGCCAGCAGCCAAGAAGGAGATACGCAGTATTTT; CDR3: CASSQEGDTQYF
J: TRBJ2-5; V: TRBV15; size: few; D: NA; DNA: TGTGCCACCAGCAGGACCCTGAAAGAGACCCAGTACTTC; CDR3: CATSRTLKETQYF
J: TRBJ1-1; V: TRBV10-1; size: NA; D: NA; DNA: TGCGCCAGCAGTGATCCGGACGGGAACACTGAAGCTTTCTTT; CDR3: CASSDPDGNTEAFF
J: TRBJ2-7; V: TRBV15; size: few; D: NA; DNA: TGTGCCACCAGCAGAGCGGGCTACGAGCAGTACTTC; CDR3: CATSRAGYEQYF
J: TRBJ2-1; V: TRBV24-1; size: NA; D: TRBD1; DNA: TGTGCCACCAGTGATTGGGACAGTACCTACAATGAGCAGTTCTTC; CDR3: CATSDWDSTYNEQFF
J: TRBJ1-6; V: TRBV6-5; size: many; D: TRBD1; DNA: TGTGCCAGCAGTTCCGGACAGGGGGCTCTTAATTCACCCCTCCACTTT; CDR3: CASSSGQGALNSPLHF
J: TRBJ2-3; V: TRBV9; size: many; D: TRBD2; DNA: TGTGCCAGCAGCTCGGGACTAGCTGTAGATACGCAGTATTTT; CDR3: CASSSGLAVDTQYF
J: TRBJ2-3; V: TRBV15; size: NA; D: NA; DNA: TGTGCCACCAGCAGAGATCCCGGGGGCGCGACAGATACGCAGTATTTT; CDR3: CATSRDPGGATDTQYF
J: TRBJ2-5; V: TRBV20-1; size: once; D: TRBD2; DNA: TGCAGTGCTAGAGACTTGACTAGCGGGAGTGGGGCGGAGACCCAGTACTTC; CDR3: CSARDLTSGSGAETQYF
J: TRBJ2-7; V: TRBV25-1; size: NA; D: NA; DNA: TGTGCCAGCAGTGATTACGAGCAGTACTTC; CDR3: CASSDYEQYF
J: TRBJ1-4; V: TRBV5-1; size: many; D: NA; DNA: TGCGCCAGCAGCCTGACCCAGTCCGGAACTAATGAAAAACTGTTTTTT; CDR3: CASSLTQSGTNEKLFF
J: TRBJ2-6; V: TRBV11-2; size: many; D: TRBD1; DNA: TGTGCCAGCAGCCGGGACAGGGGGGGGGCAAGCTCTGGGGCCAACGTCCTGACTTTC; CDR3: CASSRDRGGASSGANVLTF
J: TRBJ2-3; V: TRBV10-1; size: NA; D: NA; DNA: TGCGCCAGCAGTGAGTCGACAGCGTTCGCCACAGATACGCAGTATTTT; CDR3: CASSESTAFATDTQYF
J: TRBJ2-1; V: TRBV27; size: many; D: TRBD2; DNA: TGTGCCAGCAGGTCCCCCGGGACTAGCGGCTACAATGAGCAGTTCTTC; CDR3: CASRSPGTSGYNEQFF
J: TRBJ2-7; V: TRBV10-3; size: NA; D: NA; DNA: TGTGCCATCAGTCCCGGGTTTTCTGCCGAGCAGTACTTC; CDR3: CAISPGFSAEQYF
J: TRBJ1-1; V: TRBV15; size: once; D: NA; DNA: TGTGCCACCAGCCCCATGGGGTCCACTGAAGCTTTCTTT; CDR3: CATSPMGSTEAFF